A single sample is the source of the 2 T cell receptor beta chains below, sequenced in a study of cytomegalovirus exposure and HLA in healthy donors. Primers: 60 Vbeta forward and 13 Jbeta reverse. Method: immunoSEQ multiplex PCR; TCRdb's copy keeps in-frame clones and lacks some. The repertoire consists of more than 100,000 clones, with approximately 72% occurring once and the leading ten covering 1.5%. The source material was PBMCs. These receptor sequences come from a man younger than 35 in good health and CMV-seronegative.

This clone was counted a few times. This chain links TRBV5-1 with TRBJ2-1; TRBD2 matches at 7 bases. The CDR3 length is 15 residues. Trimming at V came to 4 bases and at J to 4 bases, leaving 8 bases not matched to a gene. In germline, CDR1 is SGHRS, CDR2 YFSETQ. This chain's CDR3 is CASSQRLATYNEQFF. The CDR3 bases are TGCGCCAGCAGCCAACGACTAGCTACATACAATGAGCAGTTCTTC.

This clone was recorded a few times. The chain employs TRBV7-6 and TRBJ2-1; D perhaps matches TRBD2 (6 bases). The V gene's germline CDR1 is SGHVS and CDR2 FNYEAQ. The ends were cut back, 3 bases at V and 7 bases at J, with 22 bases in the middle. The CDR3 consists of 17 residues. The DNA of the CDR3 is TGTGCCAGCAGCTTGGGTAAAGGCGGACCGGGAGCGAATGAGCAGTTCTTC. Its translation is CASSLGKGGPGANEQFF.